The clone carrying this T cell receptor (beta chain) was counted once. Antigen: not known. This sample was taken from a study of post-analysis software for immune sequencing data. The overall study: Relapsing-remitting, secondary progressive and progressive-relapsing multiple sclerosis courses were included.

Incorporated into the TCR beta cDNA libraries were unique molecular identifiers, which served to reduce PCR and sequencing biases. MiXCR, applied by TCRdb to the PCR reads, yields one record per CDR3 protein. Of about 820,000 distinct CDR3 sequences detected, approximately 53% appear once; the ten largest clones hold approximately 4.4%. Study outcomes and limitations: When compared against controls, multiple sclerosis patients showed significantly lower normalized Chao1 diversity. Included in a set of several TRBV segments more frequent in patients than controls were TRBV5-6, TRBV5-1 and TRBV20-1.

Looked up from germline, CDR1 is SGHRS and CDR2 is YFSETQ. This CDR3 is 14 amino acids long. V was shortened by 0 bases and J by 3 bases, with 9 bases between the two germline ends. The TCR comes from a girl aged 10-17 years with multiple sclerosis. The sequencing input was blood. The J gene is TRBJ1-1, the V gene TRBV5-1; D is uncertain. CDR3 protein: CASSLGPTDTEAFF. DNA for the CDR3: TGCGCCAGCAGCTTGGGACCCACTGACACTGAAGCTTTCTTT. The full variable domain, with the rest looked up from reference TRBV5-1 and TRBJ1-1, is KAGVTQTPRYLIKTRGQQVTLSCSPISGHRSVSWYQQTPGQGLQFLFEYFSETQRNKGNFPGRFSGRQFSNSRSEMNVSTLELGDSALYLCASSLGPTDTEAFFGQGTRLTVV.